Listed here are 14 T cell receptor beta chains from one sample, sequenced in a study of cytomegalovirus exposure and HLA in healthy donors. Amplification used 60 Vbeta primers and 13 Jbeta primers. TCRdb keeps only in-frame clones here, not all; method: immunoSEQ multiplex PCR. Its listing shows about 48,000 clones. Sequenced material: PBMCs. These receptors came from a woman aged 40-49 years in good health and CMV-seronegative.

V is TRBV5-1 and J is TRBJ2-2; perhaps TRBD2 as D (6 bases). Trimming cost V 4 bases and J 3 bases, with 13 bases left between them. Germline CDR1 reads SGHRS; CDR2 reads YFSETQ. The CDR3 spans 15 residues. CDR3 protein: CASSTGSRYTGELFF. In DNA form, the CDR3 reads TGCGCCAGCAGCACCGGGAGCCGGTACACCGGGGAGCTGTTTTTT.

This sequence joins TRBV5-1 and TRBJ1-1; possible D gene TRBD1, 5 bases. The CDR3 spans 15 residues. Trimming removed 1 base from V and 3 bases from J, with 13 bases in between. Germline V gene data show CDR1 as SGHRS and CDR2 as YFSETQ. Here the CDR3 reads CASSLLGVGYTEAFF. The CDR3 coding sequence is TGCGCCAGCAGCTTGTTAGGGGTGGGGTACACTGAAGCTTTCTTT.

The chain employs TRBV19 and TRBJ2-2, with 8 bases matching TRBD1. Germline CDR1 is LNHDA and CDR2 is SQIVND (reference sequence). The V gene end was trimmed by 6 bases and the J gene end by 4 bases; junction bases not matched to a gene: 7. There are 15 residues in the CDR3. CDR3: CASSRDRRSTGELFF. CDR3 nucleotides: TGTGCCAGTAGCCGGGACAGGAGATCCACCGGGGAGCTGTTTTTT. Full variable domain (remainder filled in from reference TRBV19 and TRBJ2-2): DGGITQSPKYLFRKEGQNVTLSCEQNLNHDAMYWYRQDPGQGLRLIYYSQIVNDFQKGDIAEGYSVSREKKESFPLTVTSAQKNPTAFYLCASSRDRRSTGELFFGEGSRLTVL.

The chain couples TRBV18 to TRBJ2-3, with 10 bases lining up with TRBD2. Germline trimming cut 3 bases from V and 5 bases from J; bases unmatched to any gene: 8. Germline loops: CDR1 KGHSH, CDR2 LQKENI. This CDR3 contains 16 residues. The chain's CDR3 is CASSPRLAGAGDTQYF. For the CDR3, the DNA is TGTGCCAGCTCACCCCGGCTAGCGGGAGCAGGAGATACGCAGTATTTT.

The V call is TRBV6-1, the J call TRBJ2-5; TRBD2 might be the D (5 bases). V gave up 6 bases and J gave up 4 bases, with 18 bases separating them. This CDR3 is 15 amino acids long. CDR1 and CDR2 (germline): MNHNS, SASEGT. CDR3 coding DNA: TGTGCCAGCAGGCCGGTGGCTTTGGCGGGAGAGACCCAGTACTTC. Its translation is CASRPVALAGETQYF.

The rearrangement joins TRBV6-6 to TRBJ1-6; 8 bases align to TRBD1. CDR1 is MNHNY and CDR2 is SVGAGI in the germline V gene (reference sequence). The CDR3 runs 14 residues. V gave up 4 bases and J gave up 7 bases; unmatched junction bases: 3. The CDR3 sequence: CASSLQGENSPLHF. In DNA, the CDR3 is TGTGCCAGCAGTTTACAGGGGGAGAATTCACCCCTCCACTTT.

The CDR3 coding sequence is TGTGCCATCAGTGGCACAGGGGGCGCTGGGGCCAACGTCCTGACTTTC. Amino acids: CAISGTGGAGANVLTF. The chain carries TRBV10-3 and TRBJ2-6; the match to TRBD1 covers 9 bases. The CDR3 loop spans 16 amino acids. The germline CDR1 and CDR2 sequences are ENHRY and SYGVKD. The V and J ends lost 4 bases and 2 bases, in that order; junction bases with no gene match: 3.

The chain carries TRBV15 and TRBJ2-2, with 11 bases fitting TRBD1. Germline V gene sequence: CDR1 LNHNV, CDR2 YYDKDF (reference sequence). The CDR3 runs 15 residues. V was pared by 4 bases and J by 3 bases, with 1 base of the junction left unmatched. The CDR3 DNA reads as TGTGCCACCAGCAAGGACAGGGGGCACACCGGGGAGCTGTTTTTT. Translating it yields CATSKDRGHTGELFF.

The V gene is TRBV18, the J gene TRBJ2-3; TRBD2 might be the D (6 bases). From germline, CDR1 is KGHSH and CDR2 LQKENI. The CDR3 loop spans 12 amino acids. With 9 bases removed from V and 8 bases from J, the gap between germline ends came to 15 bases. Written as DNA, the CDR3 is TGTGCCAGTACCCCGGGGGACGGTACGCAGTATTTT. Residues: CASTPGDGTQYF. The whole variable domain, filled in from reference TRBV18 and TRBJ2-3, reads NAGVMQNPRHLVRRRGQEARLRCSPMKGHSHVYWYRQLPEEGLKFMVYLQKENIIDESGMPKERFSAEFPKEGPSILRIQQVVRGDSAAYFCASTPGDGTQYFGPGTRLTVL.

V is TRBV5-4 and J is TRBJ1-1; D gene unclear. This CDR3 region has 14 residues. The germline gives CDR1 SGHNT, CDR2 YYREEE (reference sequence). Trimming cost V 0 bases and J 0 bases, with 6 bases left between them. The CDR3 nucleotides are TGTGCCAGCAGCTTGGAACACCTGAACACTGAAGCTTTCTTT. Its protein is CASSLEHLNTEAFF.

DNA of the CDR3: TGTGCCAGCAGCGCCTGGACAGGGCTGAACACTGAAGCTTTCTTT. It codes for CASSAWTGLNTEAFF. The chain couples TRBV7-9 to TRBJ1-1; TRBD1 aligns across 8 bases. Germline V gene sequence: CDR1 SEHNR, CDR2 FQNEAQ (reference sequence). CDR3 length: 15 residues. The J segment lost 0 bases and the V segment lost 5 bases, leaving 5 bases of the junction unmatched.

The V call is TRBV4-1, the J call TRBJ2-1; D possibly corresponds to TRBD2 (5 bases). Germline V gives CDR1 MGHRA, CDR2 YSYEKL. V gave up 2 bases and J gave up 5 bases, with 19 bases separating them. The CDR3 is 17 residues long. The CDR3 loop is CASSQSTGDFTDNEQFF. The CDR3, as DNA: TGCGCCAGCAGCCAATCTACCGGGGATTTCACCGACAATGAGCAGTTCTTC.

The chain recombines TRBV4-1 with TRBJ1-2; 7 positions agree with TRBD1. Trimming at V came to 1 base and at J to 5 bases, leaving 13 bases not matched to a gene. CDR1 and CDR2 from the germline V gene are MGHRA and YSYEKL. The CDR3 length is 17 residues. The CDR3 DNA reads as TGCGCCAGCAGCCAAGCGGATATGACCTCAGGGGGGTATGGCTACACCTTC. Translating gives CASSQADMTSGGYGYTF.

The chain combines TRBV29-1 with TRBJ1-2; D may be TRBD1 (5 bases). Trimming cost V 3 bases and J 2 bases, with 16 bases left between them. Germline lookup yields CDR1 SQVTM and CDR2 ANQGSEA. This CDR3 comprises 15 residues. CDR3 in amino acids: CSVEGRKGPNYGYTF. CDR3 in DNA: TGCAGCGTTGAGGGGAGGAAGGGGCCAAACTATGGCTACACCTTC.